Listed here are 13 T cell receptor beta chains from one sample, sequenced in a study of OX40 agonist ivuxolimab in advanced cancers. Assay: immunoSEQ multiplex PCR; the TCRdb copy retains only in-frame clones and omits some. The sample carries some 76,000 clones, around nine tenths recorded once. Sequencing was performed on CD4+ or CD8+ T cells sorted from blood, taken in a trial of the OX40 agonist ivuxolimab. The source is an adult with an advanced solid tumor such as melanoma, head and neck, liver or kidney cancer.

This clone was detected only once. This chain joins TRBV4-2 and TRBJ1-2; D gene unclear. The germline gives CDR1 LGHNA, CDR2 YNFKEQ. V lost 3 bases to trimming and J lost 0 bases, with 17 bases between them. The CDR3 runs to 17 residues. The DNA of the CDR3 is TGTGCCAGCAGCCACCCCCTAAGTGTAGGAGCTAACTATGGCTACACCTTC. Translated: CASSHPLSVGANYGYTF.

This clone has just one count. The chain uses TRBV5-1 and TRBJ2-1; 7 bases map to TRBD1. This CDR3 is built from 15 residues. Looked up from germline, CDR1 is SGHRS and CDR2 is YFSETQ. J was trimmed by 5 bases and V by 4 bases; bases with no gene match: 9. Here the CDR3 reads CASSLSGTANNEQFF. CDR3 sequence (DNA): TGCGCCAGCAGCCTCTCCGGGACAGCAAACAATGAGCAGTTCTTC.

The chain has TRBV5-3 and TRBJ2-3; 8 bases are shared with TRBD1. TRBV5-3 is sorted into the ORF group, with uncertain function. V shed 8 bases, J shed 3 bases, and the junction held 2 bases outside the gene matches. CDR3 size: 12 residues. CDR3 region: CASGQGTDTQYF. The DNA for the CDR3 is TGTGCCAGCGGACAGGGAACAGATACGCAGTATTTT.

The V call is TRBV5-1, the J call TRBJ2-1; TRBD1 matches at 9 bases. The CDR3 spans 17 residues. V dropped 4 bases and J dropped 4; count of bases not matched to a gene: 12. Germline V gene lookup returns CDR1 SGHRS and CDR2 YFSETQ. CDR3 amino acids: CASSPRTGDIAYNEQFF. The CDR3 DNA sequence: TGCGCCAGCAGCCCCCGGACAGGGGACATAGCTTACAATGAGCAGTTCTTC.

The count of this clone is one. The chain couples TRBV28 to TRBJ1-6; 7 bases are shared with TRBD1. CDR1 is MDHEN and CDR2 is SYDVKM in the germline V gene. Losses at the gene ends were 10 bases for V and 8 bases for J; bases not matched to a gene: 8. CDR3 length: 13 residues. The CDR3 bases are TGTGCCAACAGACAGGGCTCTTATTCACCCCTCCACTTT. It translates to CANRQGSYSPLHF.

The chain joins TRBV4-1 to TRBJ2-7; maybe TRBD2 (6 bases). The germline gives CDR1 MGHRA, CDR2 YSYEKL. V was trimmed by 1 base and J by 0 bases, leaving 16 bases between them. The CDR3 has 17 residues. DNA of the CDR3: TGCGCCAGCAGCCAAGTTTATTCTGGACTAAGCTCCTACGAGCAGTACTTC. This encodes CASSQVYSGLSSYEQYF.

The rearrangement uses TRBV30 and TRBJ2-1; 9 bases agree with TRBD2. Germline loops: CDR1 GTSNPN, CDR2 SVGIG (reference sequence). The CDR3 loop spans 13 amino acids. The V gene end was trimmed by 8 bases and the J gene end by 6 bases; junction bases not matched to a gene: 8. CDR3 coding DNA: TGTGCCAAAGCGGGAGGTCGGATCAATGAGCAGTTCTTC. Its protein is CAKAGGRINEQFF.

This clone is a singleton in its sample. CDR3 coding DNA: TGTGCCAGCAGCCTAACCTGGGGGGCCTCCTACAATGAGCAGTTCTTC. It translates to CASSLTWGASYNEQFF. The V and J genes are TRBV11-3 and TRBJ2-1; D might be TRBD1 or TRBD2, each matching 6 bases. Trimming removed 5 bases from V and 0 bases from J, with 14 bases in between. This CDR3 spans 16 amino acids. Per the germline V gene, CDR1 is SGHNT and CDR2 is YENEEA.

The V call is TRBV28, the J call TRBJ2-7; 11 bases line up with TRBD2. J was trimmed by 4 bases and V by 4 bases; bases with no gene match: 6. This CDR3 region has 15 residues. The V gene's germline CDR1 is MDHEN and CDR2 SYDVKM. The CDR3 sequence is CASSYDSGGVYEQYF. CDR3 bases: TGTGCCAGCAGTTACGATAGCGGGGGGGTTTACGAGCAGTACTTC.

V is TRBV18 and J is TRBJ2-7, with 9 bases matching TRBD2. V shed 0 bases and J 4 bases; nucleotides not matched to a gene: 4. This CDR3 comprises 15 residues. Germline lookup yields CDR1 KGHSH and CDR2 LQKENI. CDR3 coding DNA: TGTGCCAGCTCACCACCCCTAGCGGGAACATACGAGCAGTACTTC. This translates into CASSPPLAGTYEQYF.

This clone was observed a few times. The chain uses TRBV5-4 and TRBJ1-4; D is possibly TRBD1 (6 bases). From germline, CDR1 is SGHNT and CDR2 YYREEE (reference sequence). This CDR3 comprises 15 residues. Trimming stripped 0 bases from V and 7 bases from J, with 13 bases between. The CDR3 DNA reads TGTGCCAGCAGCTTGGGGGGGGGCGCGTCTGAAAAACTGTTTTTT. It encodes CASSLGGGASEKLFF.

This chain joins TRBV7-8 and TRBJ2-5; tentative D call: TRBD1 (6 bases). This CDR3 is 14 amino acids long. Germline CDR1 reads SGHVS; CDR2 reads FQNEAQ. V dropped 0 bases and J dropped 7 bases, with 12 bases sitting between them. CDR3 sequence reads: CASSLAGEGGTQYF. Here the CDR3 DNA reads TGTGCCAGCAGCTTAGCGGGAGAAGGGGGGACCCAGTACTTC.

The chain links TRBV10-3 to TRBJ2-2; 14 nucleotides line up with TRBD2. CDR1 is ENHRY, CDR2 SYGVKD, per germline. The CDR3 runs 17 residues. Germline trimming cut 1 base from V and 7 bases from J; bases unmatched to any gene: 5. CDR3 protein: CAISEFGLAGGGGELFF. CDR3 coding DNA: TGTGCCATCAGTGAGTTCGGACTAGCGGGAGGCGGCGGGGAGCTGTTTTTT.